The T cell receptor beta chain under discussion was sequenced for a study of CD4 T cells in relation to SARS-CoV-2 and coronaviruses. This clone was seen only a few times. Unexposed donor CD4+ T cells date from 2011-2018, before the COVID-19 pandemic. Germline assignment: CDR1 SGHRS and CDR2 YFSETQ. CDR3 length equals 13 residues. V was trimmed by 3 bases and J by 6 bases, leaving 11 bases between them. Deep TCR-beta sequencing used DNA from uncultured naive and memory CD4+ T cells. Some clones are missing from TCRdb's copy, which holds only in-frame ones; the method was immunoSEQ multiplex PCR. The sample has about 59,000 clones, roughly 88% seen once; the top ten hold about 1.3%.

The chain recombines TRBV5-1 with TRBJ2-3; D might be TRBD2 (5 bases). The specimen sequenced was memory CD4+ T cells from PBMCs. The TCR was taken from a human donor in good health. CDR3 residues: CASSWGVGDTQYF. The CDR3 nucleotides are TGCGCCAGCAGCTGGGGAGTTGGGGATACGCAGTATTTT.